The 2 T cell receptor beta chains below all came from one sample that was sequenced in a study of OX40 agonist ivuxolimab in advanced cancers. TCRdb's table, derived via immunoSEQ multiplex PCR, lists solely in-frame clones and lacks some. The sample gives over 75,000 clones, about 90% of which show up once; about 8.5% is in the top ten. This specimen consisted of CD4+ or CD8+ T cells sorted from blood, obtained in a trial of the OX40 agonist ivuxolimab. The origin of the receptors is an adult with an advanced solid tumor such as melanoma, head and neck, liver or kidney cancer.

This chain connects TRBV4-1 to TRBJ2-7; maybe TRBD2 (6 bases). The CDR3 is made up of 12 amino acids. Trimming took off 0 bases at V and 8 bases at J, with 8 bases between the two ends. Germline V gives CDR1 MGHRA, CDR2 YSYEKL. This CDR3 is CASSQDGGKQYF. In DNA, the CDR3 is TGCGCCAGCAGCCAAGATGGGGGGAAGCAGTACTTC.

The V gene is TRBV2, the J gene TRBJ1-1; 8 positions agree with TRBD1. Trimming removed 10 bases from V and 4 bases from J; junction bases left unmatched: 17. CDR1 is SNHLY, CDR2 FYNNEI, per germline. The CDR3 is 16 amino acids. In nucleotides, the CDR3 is TGTGCCATCACTCCGGACAGGGCGATGGTGGGCACTGAAGCTTTCTTT. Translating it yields CAITPDRAMVGTEAFF.